These T cell receptor beta chains were read from a single sample in a study of T cells in Graves' hyperthyroidism and ophthalmopathy. TCRdb redid the calling of the multiplex PCR reads with MiXCR, one entry per CDR3 protein. The sample carries approximately 620,000 distinct CDR3 sequences, approximately 14% recorded once. The sample consisted of blood. Receptor source: a woman aged 25-40 years with Graves' hyperthyroidism that later progressed to Graves' ophthalmopathy. Each CDR3 is given with its conserved first and last residue. Fields, in order: J gene, clone size, V gene, D gene, CDR3 protein, CDR3 DNA. The D gene is left open where the match is weak. Size tells how often a clone was seen (once, few, many) or the class of an expanded clone, and some rows leave it out.

>TRBJ2-3|many|TRBV12-3/TRBV12-4|NA
CASSSDGDTQYF
TGTGCCAGCAGTTCCGATGGGGATACGCAGTATTTT
>TRBJ1-3|NA|TRBV6-5|TRBD1
CASSLQGVSGNTIYF
TGTGCCAGCAGTTTACAGGGGGTATCTGGAAACACCATATATTTT
>TRBJ1-5|many|TRBV20-1|NA
CSARTGSIGNQPQHF
TGCAGTGCTCGTACAGGTTCGATCGGCAATCAGCCCCAGCATTTT
>TRBJ1-4|many|TRBV30|NA
CAWSPRGEKLFF
TGTGCCTGGAGTCCTCGGGGGGAAAAACTGTTTTTT
>TRBJ1-2|NA|TRBV6-1|NA
CASRQAGPYGYTF
TGTGCCAGCAGGCAGGCGGGCCCCTATGGCTACACCTTC
>TRBJ2-2|NA|TRBV7-9|NA
CASSQDLNTGELFF
TGTGCCAGCAGCCAGGACCTTAACACCGGGGAGCTGTTTTTT
>TRBJ2-1|many|TRBV30|TRBD2
CAWSVRTSGFLNEQFF
TGTGCCTGGAGTGTCCGGACTAGCGGGTTCCTAAATGAGCAGTTCTTC
>TRBJ2-3|many|TRBV28|TRBD1
CASSLPGQTRTDTQYF
TGTGCCAGCAGTTTACCGGGACAGACGCGCACAGATACGCAGTATTTT
>TRBJ2-4|many|TRBV30|NA
CACKRGAPEIQYF
TGTGCCTGTAAACGAGGGGCCCCGGAGATTCAGTACTTC
>TRBJ2-1|NA|TRBV4-1|TRBD1
CASSDRDRGFDEQFF
TGCGCCAGCAGCGACCGGGACAGGGGTTTTGATGAGCAGTTCTTC
>TRBJ1-2|NA|TRBV28|NA
CASSLPTRTEYGYTF
TGTGCCAGCAGTTTACCCACCCGGACGGAGTATGGCTACACCTTC
>TRBJ1-2|many|TRBV29-1|NA
CSVARGDYGYTF
TGCAGCGTTGCCAGAGGAGACTATGGCTACACCTTC
>TRBJ1-4|many|TRBV6-1|TRBD1
CASKYRQGLHEKLFF
TGTGCCAGCAAGTACAGACAGGGGCTTCATGAAAAACTGTTTTTT
>TRBJ2-3|NA|TRBV12-3/TRBV12-4|TRBD2
CASSPPGTSGRNTQYF
TGTGCCAGCAGCCCTCCCGGGACTAGCGGGAGGAATACGCAGTATTTT
>TRBJ1-1|many|TRBV19|NA
CASRSLPADTEAFF
TGTGCCAGTAGATCTCTCCCCGCGGACACTGAAGCTTTCTTT
>TRBJ2-6|many|TRBV24-1|NA
CATSEAGANVLTF
TGTGCCACCAGTGAGGCGGGGGCCAACGTCCTGACTTTC
>TRBJ2-5|many|TRBV13|NA
CASSLVQKRQTQYF
TGTGCCAGCAGCTTAGTACAGAAAAGACAGACCCAGTACTTC
>TRBJ2-3|many|TRBV5-5|NA
CASSLETDTQYF
TGTGCCAGCAGCTTAGAAACAGATACGCAGTATTTT
>TRBJ1-1|few|TRBV4-1|TRBD1
CASSQNTGTGRFAALRAEAFF
TGCGCCAGCAGCCAAAATACCGGGACAGGGAGATTTGCCGCCCTCCGGGCTGAAGCTTTCTTT
>TRBJ2-7|NA|TRBV7-8|TRBD2
CASRKLAGGYEQYF
TGTGCCAGCAGGAAACTGGCGGGAGGTTACGAGCAGTACTTC
>TRBJ2-7|many|TRBV18|TRBD2
CASSTGLAGEEQYF
TGTGCCAGCTCAACCGGACTAGCGGGAGAAGAGCAGTACTTC
>TRBJ1-3|NA|TRBV9|NA
CASSPTQGLGSGNTIYF
TGTGCCAGCAGCCCGACCCAGGGCCTCGGGTCTGGAAACACCATATATTTT
>TRBJ1-5|many|TRBV12-3/TRBV12-4|NA
CASSSERGWNQPQHF
TGTGCCAGCAGTTCCGAGAGGGGATGGAATCAGCCCCAGCATTTT
>TRBJ2-3|few|TRBV7-2|TRBD2
CASSLGPGGKIDTQYF
TGTGCCAGCAGCTTAGGGCCGGGAGGTAAAATAGATACGCAGTATTTT
>TRBJ2-7|many|TRBV7-2|TRBD2
CASSPGLAGGPGHEQYF
TGTGCCAGCAGCCCCGGACTAGCGGGAGGGCCGGGACACGAGCAGTACTTC
>TRBJ2-6|NA|TRBV10-2|NA
CASSLSPLPPLSGANVLTF
TGCGCCAGCAGCCTATCCCCACTTCCGCCCCTCTCTGGGGCCAACGTCCTGACTTTC
>TRBJ1-4|NA|TRBV5-6|NA
CASSSLSTVANEKLFF
TGTGCCAGCAGCTCCCTTTCGACGGTCGCAAATGAAAAACTGTTTTTT
>TRBJ2-1|many|TRBV12-3/TRBV12-4|NA
CASSAGGWNNEQFF
TGTGCCAGCAGTGCAGGGGGGTGGAACAATGAGCAGTTCTTC
>TRBJ2-3|NA|TRBV10-3|NA
CAIRRGGATDTQYF
TGTGCCATCCGTAGAGGGGGGGCCACAGATACGCAGTATTTT
>TRBJ2-7|many|TRBV4-3|TRBD1
CASSQDSGGYEQYF
TGCGCCAGCAGCCAAGATTCAGGGGGCTACGAGCAGTACTTC
>TRBJ2-5|many|TRBV5-4|NA
CASSPGTPASVETQYF
TGTGCCAGCAGCCCCGGGACGCCCGCGTCGGTGGAGACCCAGTACTTC
>TRBJ2-7|NA|TRBV5-1|NA
CASSLPTSSHEQYF
TGCGCCAGCAGCTTGCCGACTAGTTCGCACGAGCAGTACTTC
>TRBJ2-5|few|TRBV6-1|NA
CASSFSPDRLDKYF
TGTGCCAGCAGCTTCTCCCCGGACAGACTTGATAAGTACTTC
>TRBJ1-2|many|TRBV30|NA
CACHLGGYTF
TGTGCCTGCCACCTGGGGGGCTACACCTTC
>TRBJ1-2|few|TRBV7-9|NA
CASSLVGQTGYTF
TGTGCCAGCAGCTTAGTAGGGCAGACTGGCTACACCTTC
>TRBJ2-3|many|TRBV19|TRBD2
CASSIRASGSTDTQYF
TGTGCCAGTAGTATTAGGGCTAGCGGGAGCACAGATACGCAGTATTTT
>TRBJ1-5|few|TRBV27|NA
CASMGGGFNQPQHF
TGTGCCAGCATGGGGGGGGGGTTTAATCAGCCCCAGCATTTT
>TRBJ2-3|many|TRBV27|NA
CASSLTGVGDTQYF
TGTGCCAGCAGTTTAACGGGAGTTGGAGATACGCAGTATTTT
>TRBJ2-7|many|TRBV19|TRBD1
CASSIGTGGLLSYEQYF
TGTGCCAGTAGTATTGGGACAGGGGGCCTACTCTCCTACGAGCAGTACTTC
>TRBJ1-3|many|TRBV12-5|NA
CASAFTGSGNTIYF
TGTGCTAGTGCTTTCACGGGGTCTGGAAACACCATATATTTT
>TRBJ2-1|many|TRBV11-1|NA
CASSHAAGEQFF
TGTGCCAGCAGCCACGCAGCGGGTGAGCAGTTCTTC
>TRBJ2-3|many|TRBV25-1|NA
CASSEYEATTADTQYF
TGTGCCAGCAGTGAATACGAGGCCACGACCGCGGATACGCAGTATTTT
>TRBJ1-4|NA|TRBV6-1|TRBD1
CASEEYRGWEKLFF
TGTGCCAGCGAAGAATACAGGGGGTGGGAAAAACTGTTTTTT
>TRBJ1-4|NA|TRBV19|NA
CASSIDRNEKLFF
TGTGCCAGTAGTATTGACAGAAATGAAAAACTGTTTTTT